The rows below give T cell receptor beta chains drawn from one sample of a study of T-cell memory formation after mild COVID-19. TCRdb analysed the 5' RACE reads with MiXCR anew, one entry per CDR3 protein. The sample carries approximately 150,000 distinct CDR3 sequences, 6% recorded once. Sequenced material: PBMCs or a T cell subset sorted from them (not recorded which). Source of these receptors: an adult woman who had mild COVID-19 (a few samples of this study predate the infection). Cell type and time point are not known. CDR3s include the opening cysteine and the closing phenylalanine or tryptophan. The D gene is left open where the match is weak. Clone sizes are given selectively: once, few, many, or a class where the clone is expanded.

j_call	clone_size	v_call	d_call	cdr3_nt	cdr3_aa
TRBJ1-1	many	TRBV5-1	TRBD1	TGCGCCAGCAGCTTGCGCACAGGGGTGAACACTGAAGCTTTCTTT	CASSLRTGVNTEAFF
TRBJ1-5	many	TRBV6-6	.	TGTGCCAGCAGTATCGCCGGACAGCAAAATCAGCCCCAGCATTTT	CASSIAGQQNQPQHF
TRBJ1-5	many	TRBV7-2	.	TGTGCCAGCAGCTTACAGGAAGATCAGCCCCAGCATTTT	CASSLQEDQPQHF
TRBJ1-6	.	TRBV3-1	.	TGTGCCAGCAGCCACTTCCGGGCCGAATATAATTCACCCCTCCACTTT	CASSHFRAEYNSPLHF
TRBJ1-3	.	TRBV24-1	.	TGTGCCACCCTATCGCCTGGAAACACCATATATTTT	CATLSPGNTIYF
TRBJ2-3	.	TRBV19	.	TGTGCCAGTAGTCTCTCCGGGACCCAGAACACAGATACGCAGTATTTT	CASSLSGTQNTDTQYF
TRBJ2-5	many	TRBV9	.	TGTGCCAGCAGCGTACAAGGACCCCAAGAGACCCAGTACTTC	CASSVQGPQETQYF
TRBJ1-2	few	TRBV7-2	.	TGTGCCAGCAGCTTAGGTGGGGGCGCTGGGGGCTACACCTTC	CASSLGGGAGGYTF
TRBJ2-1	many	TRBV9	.	TGTGCCAGCAGTGCCCTCGGCAATGAGCAGTTCTTC	CASSALGNEQFF
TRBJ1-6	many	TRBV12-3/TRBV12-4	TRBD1	TGTGCCAGCAGGCGGACAGGGGGGGATTCACCCCTCCACTTT	CASRRTGGDSPLHF
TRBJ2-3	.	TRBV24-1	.	TGTGCCACCAGTGAGGGTTCGACAGATACGCAGTATTTT	CATSEGSTDTQYF
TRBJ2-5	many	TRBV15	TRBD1	TGTGCCACCCGGCTGGACAGGGGGGAGACCCAGTACTTC	CATRLDRGETQYF
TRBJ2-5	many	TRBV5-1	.	TGCGCCAGCAGCTTGGGGGGGATCCAAGAGACCCAGTACTTC	CASSLGGIQETQYF
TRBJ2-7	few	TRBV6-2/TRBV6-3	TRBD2	TGTGCCAGCAGTAGGGGACTACAGCTCGGCGAGCAGTACTTC	CASSRGLQLGEQYF
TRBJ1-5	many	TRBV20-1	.	TGCAGTGCCGAGAAGGAGGGGTATAGCAATCAGCCCCAGCATTTT	CSAEKEGYSNQPQHF
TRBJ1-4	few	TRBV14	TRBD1	TGTGCCAGCAGCCAAGACGTGTCCCGGGACAGGGGGGAGCGGCCCTATGAAAAACTGTTTTTT	CASSQDVSRDRGERPYEKLFF
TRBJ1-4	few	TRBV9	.	TGTGCCAGCAGCGTAGACAGGGTATTTGGTGAAAAACTGTTTTTT	CASSVDRVFGEKLFF
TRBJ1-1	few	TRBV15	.	TGTGCCACCAGCAGAGTTGGGGTTTCTACTGGATCTGAAGCTTTCTTT	CATSRVGVSTGSEAFF
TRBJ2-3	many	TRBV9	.	TGTGCCAGCAGCGTATTGGGCACAGATACGCAGTATTTT	CASSVLGTDTQYF
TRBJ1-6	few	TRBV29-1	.	TGCAGCGTTGGGGAGGGCGGTGTTGATTCACCCCTCCACTTT	CSVGEGGVDSPLHF
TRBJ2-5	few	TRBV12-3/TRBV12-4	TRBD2	TGTGCCAGCAGCTTGTTCGGGGGGTACCAAGAGACCCAGTACTTC	CASSLFGGYQETQYF
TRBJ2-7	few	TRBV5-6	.	TGTGCCAGCAGCCCGAGCTACAGGGTTCATGTGTACGAGCAGTACTTC	CASSPSYRVHVYEQYF
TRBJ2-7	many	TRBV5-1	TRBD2	TGCGCCAGCAGCTTGGATCCCGGACTAGCGGGGGAGCAGTACTTC	CASSLDPGLAGEQYF
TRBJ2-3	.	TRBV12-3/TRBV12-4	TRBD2	TGTGCCAGCAGGCGTCGGACTAGCGGGAATACAGATACGCAGTATTTT	CASRRRTSGNTDTQYF
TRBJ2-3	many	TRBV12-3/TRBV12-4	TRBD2	TGTGCCAGCAGTTTAGCGGGGAGGGGTCCTAGCACAGATACGCAGTATTTT	CASSLAGRGPSTDTQYF
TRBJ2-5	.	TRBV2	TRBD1	TGTGCCAGCAGCGTAGACAGGGAGCCCGAGACCCAGTACTTC	CASSVDREPETQYF
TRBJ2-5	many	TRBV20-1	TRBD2	TGCAGTGCGTACGAGCGGGAGGGCCCGTTAGATACCCAGTACTTC	CSAYEREGPLDTQYF
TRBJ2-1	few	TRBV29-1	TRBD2	TGCAGCGCAACTAGCGGGAGGGTCAATGAGCAGTTCTTC	CSATSGRVNEQFF
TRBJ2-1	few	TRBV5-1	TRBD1	TGCGCCAGCAGCTTGGGGGGACAGGGAGTCAATGAGCAGTTCTTC	CASSLGGQGVNEQFF
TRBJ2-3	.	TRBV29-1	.	TGCAGCGTACGGTCGTGGGGCACAGATACGCAGTATTTT	CSVRSWGTDTQYF
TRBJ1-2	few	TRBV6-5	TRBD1	TGTGCCAGCAGTTCTACCCCGGGACAGGGTCCCCACTATGGCTACACCTTC	CASSSTPGQGPHYGYTF
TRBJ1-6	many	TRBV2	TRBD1	TGTGCCAGCACCTCCTGGACAGGGGCAGATTCACCCCTCCACTTT	CASTSWTGADSPLHF
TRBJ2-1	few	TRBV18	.	TGTGCCAGCTCACCACCGGTGTACGGCTCCTACAATGAGCAGTTCTTC	CASSPPVYGSYNEQFF
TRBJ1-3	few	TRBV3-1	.	TGTGCCAGCAGCCGTTCGGGACTGACCTCTGGAAACACCATATATTTT	CASSRSGLTSGNTIYF
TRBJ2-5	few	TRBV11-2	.	TGTGCCAGCAGCTTAGTTAGGGGGTTAGAGACCCAGTACTTC	CASSLVRGLETQYF
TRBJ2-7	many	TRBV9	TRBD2	TGTGCCAGCAATCGTGGGGGACTAGCGGTCGAGCAGTACTTC	CASNRGGLAVEQYF
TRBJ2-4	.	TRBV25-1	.	TGTGCCAGCAGTTCGTCCGGGCCGGGGGCCAAAAACATTCAGTACTTC	CASSSSGPGAKNIQYF
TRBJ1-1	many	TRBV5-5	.	TGTGCCAGCAGCTTAGGGGCTATGAACACTGAAGCTTTCTTT	CASSLGAMNTEAFF
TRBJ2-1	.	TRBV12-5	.	TGTGCTAGTGCTCCCGGGAGCGGCAACTACAATGAGCAGTTCTTC	CASAPGSGNYNEQFF
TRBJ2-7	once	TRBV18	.	TGTGCCAGCTCACCACGTCGGGGCGAGCAGTACTTC	CASSPRRGEQYF
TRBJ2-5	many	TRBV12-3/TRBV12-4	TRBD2	TGTGCCAGCAGTTTTCGGGCTAGCGGGGTCGAGACCCAGTACTTC	CASSFRASGVETQYF
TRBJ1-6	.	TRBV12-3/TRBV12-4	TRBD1	TGTGCCAACAGTTTGACAGGGGGCAACTCACCCCTCCACTTT	CANSLTGGNSPLHF
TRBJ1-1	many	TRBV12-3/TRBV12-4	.	TGTGCCAGCAGTTTATTGAACACTGAAGCTTTCTTT	CASSLLNTEAFF
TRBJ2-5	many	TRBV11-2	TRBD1	TGTGCCAGCAGCTTGGGAACAGGGGGCAAGACCCAGTACTTC	CASSLGTGGKTQYF
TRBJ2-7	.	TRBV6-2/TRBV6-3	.	TGTGCCAGCAGTGACCGGGACGCCAGCTCCTACGAGCAGTACTTC	CASSDRDASSYEQYF
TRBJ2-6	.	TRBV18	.	TGTGCCAGCTCACCAGACATTGTGTACTCTGGGGCCAACGTCCTGACTTTC	CASSPDIVYSGANVLTF